This T cell receptor beta chain emerged from a study of CD4 T cells in relation to SARS-CoV-2 and coronaviruses. Study-level results: Samples before the pandemic and after infection were not matched within any donor. According to naive versus memory sequencing, detected responses are memory recall, not newly primed. Crossreactive clones expanded significantly less to SARS-CoV-2 than monoreactive clones. The cross-reactivity analysis covered only spike protein, not other viral proteins.

The unexposed donors gave CD4+ T cells in about 2010-2019, prior to COVID-19. As to this clone: Its antigen is currently unknown.

The V gene's germline CDR1 is SGHTA and CDR2 FQGNSA. After removal of 1 base from V and 1 base from J, the junction contained 7 bases not matched to a gene. The CDR3 covers 17 residues. Generated by immunoSEQ multiplex PCR, the TCRdb table keeps only in-frame clones and is missing some. The sample holds some 64,000 clones, less than 95% seen once. Sequenced: naive CD4+ T cells from PBMCs. As for subset: naive CD4+ T cells isolated by negative enrichment. The chain employs TRBV7-2 and TRBJ2-1; 7 positions match TRBD2. The clonotype comes from a human donor in good health. For the CDR3, the DNA is TGTGCCAGCAGCTTAGTGGGCGGGAGTGGGTCCTACAATGAGCAGTTCTTC. This sequence encodes CASSLVGGSGSYNEQFF.